The rows below give T cell receptor beta chains drawn from one sample of a study of OX40 agonist ivuxolimab in advanced cancers. The assay was immunoSEQ multiplex PCR, and TCRdb's table has in-frame clones only and misses some. The table includes approximately 42,000 clones, 70% to 90% detected once. Source: CD4+ or CD8+ T cells sorted from blood, taken in a trial of the OX40 agonist ivuxolimab. All receptors come from an adult with an advanced solid tumor such as melanoma, head and neck, liver or kidney cancer. Both conserved end residues are part of each CDR3. The D gene is left open where the match is weak. Clone size is given for some rows only: seen once, a few or many times, or a class if the clone is expanded.

j_call,v_call,clone_size,d_call,cdr3_nt,cdr3_aa
TRBJ2-3,TRBV29-1,-,TRBD2,TGCAGCGTTGAGGGGACTACAACAGATACGCAGTATTTT,CSVEGTTTDTQYF
TRBJ1-1,TRBV4-2,-,-,TGTGCCAGCAGCCAAGGAGAGGGGAGGACTGAAGCTTTCTTT,CASSQGEGRTEAFF
TRBJ1-4,TRBV5-4,-,TRBD1,TGTGCCAGCAGACCCGGACAGGCAATTAATGAAAAACTGTTTTTT,CASRPGQAINEKLFF
TRBJ1-1,TRBV7-9,once,-,TGTGCCAGCAGCTTAGAATCCGGCGGGGTGAACACTGAAGCTTTCTTT,CASSLESGGVNTEAFF
TRBJ2-1,TRBV18,-,-,TGTGCCAGCTCACAGGACCGCAATGAGCAGTTCTTC,CASSQDRNEQFF
TRBJ1-1,TRBV2,-,-,TGTGCCAGCACCGGACAGTTTAACACTGAAGCTTTCTTT,CASTGQFNTEAFF
TRBJ2-7,TRBV11-3,-,TRBD1,TGTGCCAGCAGCTTCTCCGGGACAGGGACCGAGCAGTACTTC,CASSFSGTGTEQYF
TRBJ2-4,TRBV2,-,TRBD2,TGTGCCAGCAGTGGACTAGCGGGAGGGCGAGCCAAAAACATTCAGTACTTC,CASSGLAGGRAKNIQYF
TRBJ2-1,TRBV4-3,-,-,TGCGCCAGCAGCCAAGTCGGGGACAAAGAGGATGAGCAGTTCTTC,CASSQVGDKEDEQFF
TRBJ2-3,TRBV2,-,-,TGTGCCAGCAAAAGAGCCATTTCAGATACGCAGTATTTT,CASKRAISDTQYF
TRBJ2-3,TRBV5-8,-,-,TGTGCCAGCAGCTTCAGGCAGAGCACAGATACGCAGTATTTT,CASSFRQSTDTQYF
TRBJ2-5,TRBV14,-,TRBD2,TGTGCCAGCAGCCAAGCGGGACTAGCGGGGGTTACCCAGTACTTC,CASSQAGLAGVTQYF
TRBJ2-3,TRBV5-1,-,TRBD2,TGCGCCAGCAGCTTGCCTAGCGGCAGCGGGGGAGATACGCAGTATTTT,CASSLPSGSGGDTQYF
TRBJ1-3,TRBV5-5,-,-,TGTGCCAGCAGCTTGGCCTCTAACACCATATATTTT,CASSLASNTIYF
TRBJ2-2,TRBV9,once,-,TGTGCCAGCAGCCCCACCTTGGGGGCCGGGGAGCTGTTTTTT,CASSPTLGAGELFF
TRBJ2-1,TRBV7-6,-,TRBD1,TGTGCCAGCAGCCCAGACAGGGTACACAATGAGCAGTTCTTC,CASSPDRVHNEQFF
TRBJ2-1,TRBV19,-,TRBD2,TGTGCCACCCGACTAGCGGGAGCTCATGAGCAGTTCTTC,CATRLAGAHEQFF
TRBJ2-5,TRBV5-1,-,TRBD2,TGCGCCAGCCGGACTAGCGGGGTCCAAGAGACCCAGTACTTC,CASRTSGVQETQYF
TRBJ2-7,TRBV4-2,-,TRBD2,TGTGCCAGCAGCCAAGACGCACTAGCGGGACCGCCGTACTACGAGCAGTACTTC,CASSQDALAGPPYYEQYF
TRBJ1-5,TRBV2,-,-,TGTGCCAGCAGGACGTATAGCAATCAGCCCCAGCATTTT,CASRTYSNQPQHF
TRBJ1-2,TRBV5-4,-,TRBD1,TGTGCCAGCAGCTTGTGGACAGGGCCAGGCTACACCTTC,CASSLWTGPGYTF
TRBJ2-3,TRBV30,-,-,TGTGCCTGGGAAGGGGCCCCACTCACAGATACGCAGTATTTT,CAWEGAPLTDTQYF
TRBJ2-1,TRBV13,-,-,TGTGCCAGCAGCTTATGGCACTCCTACAATGAGCAGTTCTTC,CASSLWHSYNEQFF
TRBJ2-1,TRBV5-1,-,-,TGCGCCAGCAGCTTGGCAGCTAGCGAATACAATGAGCAGTTCTTC,CASSLAASEYNEQFF
TRBJ1-5,TRBV4-1,few,-,TGCGCCAGCAGCCAACAGGGACTTAGCAATCAGCCCCAGCATTTT,CASSQQGLSNQPQHF
TRBJ2-1,TRBV10-3,-,TRBD1,TGTGCCACTCTCGGACAGGAATTTATTGAGCAGTTCTTC,CATLGQEFIEQFF
TRBJ1-2,TRBV4-1,once,-,TGCGCCAGCAGCTACCCGGGAAGCCTTTTCTATGGCTACACCTTC,CASSYPGSLFYGYTF
TRBJ2-1,TRBV15,-,-,TGTGCCACCAGCAGAGATTCGCGGGGAGGACCAGGCAATGAGCAGTTCTTC,CATSRDSRGGPGNEQFF
TRBJ2-7,TRBV4-2,-,TRBD1,TGTGCCAGCAGCCTGGGAGGACAGGGGGCCAACTACGAGCAGTACTTC,CASSLGGQGANYEQYF
TRBJ1-2,TRBV11-2,-,-,TGTGCCAGCAGCTCCTTATGGCCGGGGGACTATGGCTACACCTTC,CASSSLWPGDYGYTF
TRBJ2-7,TRBV5-1,-,TRBD2,TGCGCCAGCATGCCACTAGCGGGAGTCTACGAGCAGTACTTC,CASMPLAGVYEQYF
TRBJ1-1,TRBV5-1,few,-,TGCGCCAGCAGCTTGGACAGGGAGGCTGAAGCTTTCTTT,CASSLDREAEAFF
TRBJ2-5,TRBV2,-,-,TGTGCCAGCAGTGGAGGGCACCAAGAGACCCAGTACTTC,CASSGGHQETQYF
TRBJ1-1,TRBV6-1,-,-,TGTGCCAGCAGTACGTGGGCCGCTGAAGCTTTCTTT,CASSTWAAEAFF
TRBJ2-5,TRBV5-4,-,-,TGTGCCAGCAGCTTGGGGGGTTCTCGAGAGACCCAGTACTTC,CASSLGGSRETQYF
TRBJ2-7,TRBV5-4,few,TRBD1,TGTGCCAGCAGCGTAACGGGACAGCGGAACGAGCAGTACTTC,CASSVTGQRNEQYF
TRBJ1-1,TRBV19,-,TRBD1,TGTGCCAGTGGTCACCGGGACAGGGGGCGGACTGAAGCTTTCTTT,CASGHRDRGRTEAFF
TRBJ2-7,TRBV5-4,-,TRBD2,TGTGCCAGCAGCCTTGATATGCGGGAGTGGAGCGAGCAGTACTTC,CASSLDMREWSEQYF
TRBJ2-1,TRBV2,-,-,TGTGCCAGCAATACGGGTATGGGTGGCGATGAGCAGTTCTTC,CASNTGMGGDEQFF
TRBJ2-5,TRBV30,once,TRBD2,TGTGCCTGGATTGGGACTAGCGGGAGTGATCTAGAGACCCAGTACTTC,CAWIGTSGSDLETQYF
TRBJ2-3,TRBV29-1,few,-,TGCAGCGTTGGGAGGCAACCTCGGGTCCCAGATACGCAGTATTTT,CSVGRQPRVPDTQYF